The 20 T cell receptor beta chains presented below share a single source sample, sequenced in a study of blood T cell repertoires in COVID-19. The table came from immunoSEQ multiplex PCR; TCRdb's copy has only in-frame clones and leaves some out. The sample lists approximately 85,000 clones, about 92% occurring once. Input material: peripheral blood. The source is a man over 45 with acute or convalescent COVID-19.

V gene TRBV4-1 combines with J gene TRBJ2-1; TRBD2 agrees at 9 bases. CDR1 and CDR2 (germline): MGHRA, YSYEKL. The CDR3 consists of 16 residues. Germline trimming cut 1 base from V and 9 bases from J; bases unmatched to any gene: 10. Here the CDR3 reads CASSQGPGGGALEQFF. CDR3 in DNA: TGCGCCAGCAGCCAAGGCCCTGGCGGGGGGGCCCTTGAGCAGTTCTTC.

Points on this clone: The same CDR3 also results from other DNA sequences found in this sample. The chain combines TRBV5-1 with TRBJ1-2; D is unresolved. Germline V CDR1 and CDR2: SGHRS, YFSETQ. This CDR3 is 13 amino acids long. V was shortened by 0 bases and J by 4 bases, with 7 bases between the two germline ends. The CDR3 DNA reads TGCGCCAGCAGCTTGGGCAGGCTCTATGGCTACACCTTC. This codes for CASSLGRLYGYTF.

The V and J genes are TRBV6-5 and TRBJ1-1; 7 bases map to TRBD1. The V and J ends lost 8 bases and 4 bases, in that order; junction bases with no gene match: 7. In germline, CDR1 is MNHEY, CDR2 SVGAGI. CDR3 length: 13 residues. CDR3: CASGSRQGTEAFF. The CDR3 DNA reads TGTGCCAGCGGGAGCCGACAGGGCACTGAAGCTTTCTTT.

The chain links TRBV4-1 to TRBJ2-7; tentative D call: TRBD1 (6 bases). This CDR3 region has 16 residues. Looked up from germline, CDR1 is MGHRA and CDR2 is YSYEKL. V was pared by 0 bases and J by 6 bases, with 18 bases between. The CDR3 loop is CASSQDLRGRRGEQYF. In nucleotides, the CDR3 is TGCGCCAGCAGCCAAGATCTGAGGGGGAGACGAGGCGAGCAGTACTTC.

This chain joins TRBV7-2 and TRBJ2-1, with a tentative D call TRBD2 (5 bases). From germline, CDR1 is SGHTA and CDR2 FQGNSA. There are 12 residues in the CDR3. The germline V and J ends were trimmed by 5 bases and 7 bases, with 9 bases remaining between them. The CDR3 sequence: CASSVTGNEQFF. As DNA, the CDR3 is TGTGCCAGCAGCGTGACGGGGAATGAGCAGTTCTTC. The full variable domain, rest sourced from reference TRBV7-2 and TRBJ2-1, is GAGVSQSPSNKVTEKGKDVELRCDPISGHTALYWYRQSLGQGLEFLIYFQGNSAPDKSGLPSDRFSAERTGGSVSTLTIQRTQQEDSAVYLCASSVTGNEQFFGPGTRLTVL.

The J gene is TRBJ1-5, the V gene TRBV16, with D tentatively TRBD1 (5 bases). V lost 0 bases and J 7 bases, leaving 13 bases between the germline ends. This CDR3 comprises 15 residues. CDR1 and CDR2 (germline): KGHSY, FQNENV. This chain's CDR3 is CASSQSSLQGQPQHF. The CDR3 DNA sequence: TGTGCCAGCAGCCAATCGAGTCTCCAGGGCCAGCCCCAGCATTTT. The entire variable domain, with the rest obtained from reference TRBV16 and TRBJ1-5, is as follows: GEEVAQTPKHLVRGEGQKAKLYCAPIKGHSYVFWYQQVLKNEFKFLISFQNENVFDETGMPKERFSAKCLPNSPCSLEIQATKLEDSAVYFCASSQSSLQGQPQHFGDGTRLSIL.

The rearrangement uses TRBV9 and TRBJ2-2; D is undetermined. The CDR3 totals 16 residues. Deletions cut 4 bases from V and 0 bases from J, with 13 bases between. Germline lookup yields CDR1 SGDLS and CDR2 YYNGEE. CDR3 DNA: TGTGCCAGCAGCCCCCGTTTAATAGCGAACACCGGGGAGCTGTTTTTT. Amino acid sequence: CASSPRLIANTGELFF.

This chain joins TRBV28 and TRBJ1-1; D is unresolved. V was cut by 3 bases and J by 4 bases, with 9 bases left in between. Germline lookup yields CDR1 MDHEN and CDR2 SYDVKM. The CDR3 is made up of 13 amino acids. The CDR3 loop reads CASSLGGGTEAFF. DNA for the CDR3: TGTGCCAGCAGTTTGGGCGGAGGCACTGAAGCTTTCTTT.

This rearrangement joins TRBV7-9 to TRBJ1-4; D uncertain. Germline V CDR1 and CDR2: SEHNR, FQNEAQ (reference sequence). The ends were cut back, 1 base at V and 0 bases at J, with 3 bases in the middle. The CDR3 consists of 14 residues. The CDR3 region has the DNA TGTGCCAGCAGCTTAGGGCCAACTAATGAAAAACTGTTTTTT. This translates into CASSLGPTNEKLFF.

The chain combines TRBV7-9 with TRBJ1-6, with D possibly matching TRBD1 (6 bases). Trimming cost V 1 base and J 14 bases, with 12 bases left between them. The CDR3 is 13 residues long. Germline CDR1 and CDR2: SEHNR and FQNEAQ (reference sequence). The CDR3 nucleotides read TGTGCCAGCAGCTTAGAGGCAGGGGTAGCCCTCCACTTT. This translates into CASSLEAGVALHF.

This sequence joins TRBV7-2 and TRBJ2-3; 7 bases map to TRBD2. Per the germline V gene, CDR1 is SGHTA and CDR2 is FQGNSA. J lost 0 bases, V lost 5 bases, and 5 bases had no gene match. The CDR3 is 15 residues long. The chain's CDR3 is CASSTFSGSTDTQYF. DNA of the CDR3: TGTGCCAGCAGCACCTTTAGCGGGAGCACAGATACGCAGTATTTT.

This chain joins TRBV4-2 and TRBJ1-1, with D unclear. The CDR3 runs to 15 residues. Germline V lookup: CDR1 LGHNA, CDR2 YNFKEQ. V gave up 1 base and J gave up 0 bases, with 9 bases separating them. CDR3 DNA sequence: TGTGCCAGCAGCCAAGTGCAGGCAATGAACACTGAAGCTTTCTTT. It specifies CASSQVQAMNTEAFF.

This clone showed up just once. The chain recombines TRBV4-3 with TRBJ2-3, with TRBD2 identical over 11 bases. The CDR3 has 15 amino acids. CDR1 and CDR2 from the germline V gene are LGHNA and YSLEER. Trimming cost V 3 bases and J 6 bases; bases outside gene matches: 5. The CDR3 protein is CASSHSGGADDTQYF. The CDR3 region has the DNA TGCGCCAGCAGCCATAGCGGGGGGGCTGACGATACGCAGTATTTT.

Here the CDR3 DNA reads TGTGCCAGCAGCACCCGGGGGGACACTGAAGCTTTCTTT. It is translated as CASSTRGDTEAFF. The chain uses TRBV9 and TRBJ1-1, with D tentatively TRBD1 (5 bases). Trimming removed 4 bases at V and 3 bases at J, with 10 bases between. The V gene's germline CDR1 is SGDLS and CDR2 YYNGEE. CDR3 size: 13 residues.

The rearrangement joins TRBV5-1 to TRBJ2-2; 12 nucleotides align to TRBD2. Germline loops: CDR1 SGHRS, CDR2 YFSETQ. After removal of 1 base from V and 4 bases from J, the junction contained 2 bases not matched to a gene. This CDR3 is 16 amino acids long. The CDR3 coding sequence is TGCGCCAGCAGCTTGACTAGCGGGGGGACCACCGGGGAGCTGTTTTTT. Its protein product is CASSLTSGGTTGELFF.

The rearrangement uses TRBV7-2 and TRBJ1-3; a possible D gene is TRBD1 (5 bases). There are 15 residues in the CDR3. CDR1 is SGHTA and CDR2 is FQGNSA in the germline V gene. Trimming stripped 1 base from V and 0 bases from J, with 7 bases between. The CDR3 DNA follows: TGTGCCAGCAGCTTAGGGGGCGGCTCTGGAAACACCATATATTTT. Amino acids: CASSLGGGSGNTIYF. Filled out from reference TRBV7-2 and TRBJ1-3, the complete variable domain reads GAGVSQSPSNKVTEKGKDVELRCDPISGHTALYWYRQSLGQGLEFLIYFQGNSAPDKSGLPSDRFSAERTGGSVSTLTIQRTQQEDSAVYLCASSLGGGSGNTIYFGEGSWLTVV.

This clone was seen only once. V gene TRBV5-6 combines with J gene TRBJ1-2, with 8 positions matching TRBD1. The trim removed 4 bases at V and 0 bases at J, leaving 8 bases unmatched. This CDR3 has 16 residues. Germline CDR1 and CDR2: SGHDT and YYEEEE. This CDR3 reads CASSAGTGNTNYGYTF. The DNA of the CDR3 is TGTGCCAGCAGCGCCGGGACAGGAAACACTAACTATGGCTACACCTTC.

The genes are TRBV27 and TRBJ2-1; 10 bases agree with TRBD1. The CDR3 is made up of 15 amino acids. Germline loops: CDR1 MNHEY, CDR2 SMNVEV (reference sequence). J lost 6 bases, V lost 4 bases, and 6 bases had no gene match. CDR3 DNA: TGTGCCAGCAGTTCAGGGGGACAGGGGCGCAATGAGCAGTTCTTC. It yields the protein CASSSGGQGRNEQFF.

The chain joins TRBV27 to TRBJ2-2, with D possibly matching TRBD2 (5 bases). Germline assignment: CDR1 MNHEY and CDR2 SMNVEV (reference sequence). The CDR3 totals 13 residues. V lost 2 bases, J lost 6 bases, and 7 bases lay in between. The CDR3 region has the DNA TGTGCCAGCAGTTTAGAGGGTGCCGGGGAGCTGTTTTTT. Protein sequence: CASSLEGAGELFF.

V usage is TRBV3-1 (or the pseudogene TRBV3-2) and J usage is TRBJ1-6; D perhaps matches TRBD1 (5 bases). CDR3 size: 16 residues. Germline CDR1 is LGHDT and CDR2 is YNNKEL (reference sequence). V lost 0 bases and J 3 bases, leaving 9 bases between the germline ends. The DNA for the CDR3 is TGTGCCAGCAGCCAAGATGCGGGGGACTATAATTCACCCCTCCACTTT. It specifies CASSQDAGDYNSPLHF.